A selection of T cell receptor beta chains follows, all from one sample in a study of T cells in localized non-small cell lung cancer. Assay: immunoSEQ multiplex PCR; the TCRdb copy retains only in-frame clones and omits some. Of 40,000 to 60,000 clones in the sample, about 88% were seen once. The material was PBMCs, obtained before any cancer treatment. The source is a female donor with stage II lung adenocarcinoma. CDR3s include the opening cysteine and the closing phenylalanine or tryptophan. D genes are given only for firm matches. Rows give clone size only sometimes, using once, few, many, or a class for an expanded clone.

d_gene	v_gene	abundance	j_gene	CDR3aa	CDR3nt
NA	TRBV5-6	few	TRBJ2-7	CASSLGGTNYEQYF	TGTGCCAGCAGCTTGGGAGGGACAAACTACGAGCAGTACTTC
TRBD1	TRBV7-3	NA	TRBJ1-1	CASSERGLGNTEAFF	TGTGCCAGCAGCGAGAGGGGGCTCGGGAACACTGAAGCTTTCTTT
NA	TRBV18	NA	TRBJ2-7	CASSPDPSTYEQYF	TGTGCCAGCTCACCAGATCCCTCCACCTACGAGCAGTACTTC
NA	TRBV18	few	TRBJ1-1	CASSSERGNKAFF	TGTGCCAGCTCGTCCGAAAGAGGGAATAAAGCTTTCTTT
NA	TRBV19	NA	TRBJ1-5	CASRGARGQPQHF	TGTGCCAGTAGGGGAGCTCGGGGTCAGCCCCAGCATTTT
NA	TRBV4-1	once	TRBJ2-3	CASSQISGAPDTQYF	TGCGCCAGCAGCCAAATTTCCGGGGCCCCAGATACGCAGTATTTT
TRBD1	TRBV11-2	NA	TRBJ2-1	CASSLVVGTGLRYEQFF	TGTGCCAGCAGCTTAGTTGTTGGGACAGGTCTTCGTTATGAGCAGTTCTTC
NA	TRBV19	NA	TRBJ1-5	CASSIRFNQPQHF	TGTGCCAGTAGTATCCGATTCAATCAGCCCCAGCATTTT
TRBD1	TRBV19	NA	TRBJ2-5	CASSIGTGGGLGETQYF	TGTGCCAGTAGTATTGGGACAGGGGGCGGGCTCGGAGAGACCCAGTACTTC
NA	TRBV5-1	NA	TRBJ2-7	CASSLTGTPYEQYF	TGTGCCAGCAGCTTAACAGGAACCCCTTACGAGCAGTACTTC
NA	TRBV5-1	NA	TRBJ1-5	CASSLGAGNQPQHF	TGCGCCAGCAGCTTGGGGGCAGGTAATCAGCCCCAGCATTTT
NA	TRBV7-6	once	TRBJ1-1	CASSFSETTEAFF	TGTGCCAGCAGCTTTTCAGAGACCACTGAAGCTTTCTTT
TRBD1	TRBV19	NA	TRBJ1-4	CASSMRTGGEKLFF	TGTGCCAGTAGTATGAGGACAGGAGGCGAAAAACTGTTTTTT
TRBD2	TRBV10-3	NA	TRBJ2-3	CAISDGTSGGKSTDTQYF	TGTGCCATCAGTGACGGGACTAGCGGGGGAAAGAGCACAGATACGCAGTATTTT
NA	TRBV11-3	few	TRBJ2-7	CASSLGHSSYEQYF	TGTGCCAGCAGCTTAGGTCACAGCTCCTACGAGCAGTACTTC
TRBD1	TRBV6-5	NA	TRBJ1-5	CASSYTGGPNQPQHF	TGTGCCAGCAGTTACACAGGGGGCCCCAATCAGCCCCAGCATTTT
TRBD1	TRBV5-1	NA	TRBJ2-2	CASSSQGNANTGELFF	TGCGCCAGCAGCTCACAGGGGAATGCGAACACCGGGGAGCTGTTTTTT
NA	TRBV2	NA	TRBJ1-4	CASSVKVNEKLFF	TGTGCCAGCAGTGTAAAGGTTAATGAAAAACTGTTTTTT
NA	TRBV5-1	NA	TRBJ2-5	CASSPALEGGQETQYF	TGCGCCAGCAGCCCCGCCCTCGAGGGGGGCCAAGAGACCCAGTACTTC
TRBD1	TRBV11-2	NA	TRBJ1-1	CASSTRTGTEAFF	TGTGCCAGCAGCACGAGGACAGGGACTGAAGCTTTCTTT
NA	TRBV5-1	NA	TRBJ2-1	CASSLADNYNEQFF	TGCGCCAGCAGCTTGGCGGACAACTACAATGAGCAGTTCTTC
TRBD1	TRBV9	NA	TRBJ2-1	CASSVVPGQFSYNEQFF	TGTGCCAGCAGCGTCGTACCGGGACAGTTCTCCTACAATGAGCAGTTCTTC
NA	TRBV9	NA	TRBJ1-3	CASSAGASGNTIYF	TGTGCCAGCAGCGCCGGGGCCTCCGGAAACACCATATATTTT
TRBD1	TRBV19	NA	TRBJ1-1	CASNDRVAGTEAFF	TGTGCCAGTAACGACAGGGTAGCGGGCACTGAAGCTTTCTTT
NA	TRBV15	NA	TRBJ2-5	CATSRGPEGLQETQYF	TGTGCCACCAGCAGAGGACCGGAGGGTCTACAAGAGACCCAGTACTTC
NA	TRBV5-1	NA	TRBJ1-4	CASSFTGTNEKLFF	TGCGCCAGCAGCTTTACAGGGACTAATGAAAAACTGTTTTTT
TRBD1	TRBV7-2	NA	TRBJ1-6	CASSLRTGQGASYNSPLHF	TGTGCCAGCAGCCTCAGGACGGGACAGGGGGCGTCCTATAATTCACCCCTCCACTTT
NA	TRBV19	NA	TRBJ1-1	CASSIAGDTEAFF	TGTGCCAGTAGTATCGCGGGTGACACTGAAGCTTTCTTT
TRBD2	TRBV7-9	NA	TRBJ2-7	CASSSFGRGYEQYF	TGTGCCAGCAGCTCTTTCGGGAGGGGCTACGAGCAGTACTTC
NA	TRBV6-1	NA	TRBJ2-5	CASSLGAHQETQYF	TGTGCCAGCAGTCTCGGGGCCCATCAAGAGACCCAGTACTTC
NA	TRBV10-1	NA	TRBJ2-5	CASSRAEGGTQYF	TGCGCCAGCAGCCGCGCTGAAGGTGGGACCCAGTACTTC
TRBD1	TRBV11-1	NA	TRBJ1-6	CASSPGQGVQNSPLHF	TGTGCCAGCAGCCCTGGACAGGGTGTGCAGAATTCACCCCTCCACTTT
NA	TRBV4-1	once	TRBJ1-5	CASSQGNRDNQPQHF	TGCGCCAGCAGCCAGGGAAACAGGGACAATCAGCCCCAGCATTTT
NA	TRBV11-3	NA	TRBJ1-1	CASSLDQSNTEAFF	TGTGCCAGCAGCTTAGATCAGTCGAACACTGAAGCTTTCTTT
NA	TRBV19	NA	TRBJ1-1	CASSPSYSEAFF	TGTGCCAGTAGTCCATCTTACTCTGAAGCTTTCTTT
NA	TRBV27	NA	TRBJ1-3	CATSGNFGNTIYF	TGTGCCACCTCAGGGAACTTTGGAAACACCATATATTTT
TRBD1	TRBV7-9	NA	TRBJ1-4	CASSTGTEQNAHAEKLFF	TGTGCCAGCAGCACAGGGACAGAACAAAACGCGCACGCTGAAAAACTGTTTTTT
NA	TRBV19	few	TRBJ1-5	CASSIREGQPQHF	TGTGCCAGTAGTATCAGGGAGGGTCAGCCCCAGCATTTT
NA	TRBV11-2	NA	TRBJ1-1	CASSLGGQGYTEAFF	TGTGCCAGCAGCTTAGGGGGGCAGGGGTACACTGAAGCTTTCTTT
NA	TRBV5-1	once	TRBJ1-4	CASSLGLGPKKLFF	TGCGCCAGCAGCTTGGGCTTGGGACCCAAAAAACTGTTTTTT
NA	TRBV18	NA	TRBJ1-2	CASSPAIKAGEEGYTF	TGTGCCAGCTCACCTGCAATTAAGGCAGGGGAGGAAGGCTACACCTTC
NA	TRBV27	NA	TRBJ1-2	CASSYTQQVNYGYTF	TGTGCCAGCAGCTACACGCAACAGGTTAACTATGGCTACACCTTC
NA	TRBV5-6	NA	TRBJ1-6	CASSLGRRSNSPLHF	TGTGCCAGCAGCTTGGGGCGGCGGAGCAATTCACCCCTCCACTTT
NA	TRBV5-5	NA	TRBJ1-4	CASSLRLANEKLFF	TGTGCCAGCAGCTTGAGGCTAGCTAATGAAAAACTGTTTTTT
TRBD1	TRBV10-3	NA	TRBJ1-5	CAISRSGGQPQHF	TGTGCCATCAGCAGATCAGGGGGTCAGCCCCAGCATTTT